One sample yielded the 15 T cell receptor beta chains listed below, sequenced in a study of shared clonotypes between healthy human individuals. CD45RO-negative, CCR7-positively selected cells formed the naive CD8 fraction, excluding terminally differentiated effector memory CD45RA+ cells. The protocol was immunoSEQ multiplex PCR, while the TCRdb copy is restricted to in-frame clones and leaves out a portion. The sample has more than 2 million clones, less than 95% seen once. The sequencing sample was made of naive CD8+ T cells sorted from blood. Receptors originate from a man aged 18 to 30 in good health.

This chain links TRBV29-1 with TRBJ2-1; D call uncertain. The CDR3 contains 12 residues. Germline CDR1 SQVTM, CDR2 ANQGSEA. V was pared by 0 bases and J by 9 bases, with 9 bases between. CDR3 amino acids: CSVEDLSTEQFF. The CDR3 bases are TGCAGCGTTGAAGATCTTTCGACTGAGCAGTTCTTC.

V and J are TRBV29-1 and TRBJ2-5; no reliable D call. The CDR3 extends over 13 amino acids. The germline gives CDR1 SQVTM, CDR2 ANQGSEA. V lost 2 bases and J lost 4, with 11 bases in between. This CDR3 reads CSVELTDGETQYF. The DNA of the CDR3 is TGCAGCGTTGAATTAACGGATGGAGAGACCCAGTACTTC.

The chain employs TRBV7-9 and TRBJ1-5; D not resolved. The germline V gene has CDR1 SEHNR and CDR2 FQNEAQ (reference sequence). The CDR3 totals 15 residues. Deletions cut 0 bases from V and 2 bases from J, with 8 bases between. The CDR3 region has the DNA TGTGCCAGCAGCTTAGCCCTCGGGGGCAATCAGCCCCAGCATTTT. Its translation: CASSLALGGNQPQHF. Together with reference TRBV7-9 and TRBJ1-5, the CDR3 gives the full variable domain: DTGVSQNPRHKITKRGQNVTFRCDPISEHNRLYWYRQTLGQGPEFLTYFQNEAQLEKSRLLSDRFSAERPKGSFSTLEIQRTEQGDSAMYLCASSLALGGNQPQHFGDGTRLSIL.

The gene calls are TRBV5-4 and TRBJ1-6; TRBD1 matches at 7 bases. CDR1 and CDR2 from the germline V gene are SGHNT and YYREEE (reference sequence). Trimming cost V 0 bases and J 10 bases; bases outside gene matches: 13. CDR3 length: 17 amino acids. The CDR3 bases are TGTGCCAGCAGCTTGGATCTTGGGACAGAGGTACTCTCACCCCTCCACTTT. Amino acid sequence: CASSLDLGTEVLSPLHF.

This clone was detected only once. The CDR3 DNA is TGTGCCAGCAGTTTATCGATGGGGGACGGGAATCAGCCCCAGCATTTT. Amino acid sequence: CASSLSMGDGNQPQHF. The chain joins TRBV27 to TRBJ1-5; possibly TRBD1 for D (5 bases). Trimming removed 0 bases from V and 4 bases from J, with 13 bases in between. The CDR3 is made up of 16 amino acids. Germline CDR1 is MNHEY and CDR2 is SMNVEV (reference sequence).

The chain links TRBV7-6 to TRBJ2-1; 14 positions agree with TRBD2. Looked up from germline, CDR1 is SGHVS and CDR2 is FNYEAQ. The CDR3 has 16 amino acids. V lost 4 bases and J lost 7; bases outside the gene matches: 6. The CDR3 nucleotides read TGTGCCAGCAGCTCGGGACTAGCGGGAGTAGGTAATGAGCAGTTCTTC. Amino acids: CASSSGLAGVGNEQFF.

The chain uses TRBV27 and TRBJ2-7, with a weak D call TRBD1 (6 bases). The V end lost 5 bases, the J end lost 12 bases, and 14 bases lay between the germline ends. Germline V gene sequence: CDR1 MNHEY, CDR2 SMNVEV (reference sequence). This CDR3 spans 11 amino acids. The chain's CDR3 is CASSIGQTLYF. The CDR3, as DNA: TGTGCCAGCAGTATAGGACAGACTTTGTACTTC.

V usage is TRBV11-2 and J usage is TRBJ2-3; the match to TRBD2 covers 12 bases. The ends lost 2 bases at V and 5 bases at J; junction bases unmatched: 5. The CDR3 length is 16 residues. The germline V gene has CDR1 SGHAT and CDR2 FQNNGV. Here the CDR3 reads CASSLLAGGPRDTQYF. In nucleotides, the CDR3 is TGTGCCAGCAGCTTACTAGCGGGGGGGCCCAGAGATACGCAGTATTTT. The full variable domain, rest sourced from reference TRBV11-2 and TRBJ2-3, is EAGVAQSPRYKIIEKRQSVAFWCNPISGHATLYWYQQILGQGPKLLIQFQNNGVVDDSQLPKDRFSAERLKGVDSTLKIQPAKLEDSAVYLCASSLLAGGPRDTQYFGPGTRLTVL.

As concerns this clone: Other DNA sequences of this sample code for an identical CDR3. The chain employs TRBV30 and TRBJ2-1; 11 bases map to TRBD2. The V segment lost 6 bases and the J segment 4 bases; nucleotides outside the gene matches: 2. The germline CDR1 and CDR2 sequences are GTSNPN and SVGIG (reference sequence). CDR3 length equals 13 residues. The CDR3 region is CACLAGGYNEQFF. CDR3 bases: TGTGCCTGTTTAGCGGGAGGGTACAATGAGCAGTTCTTC.

The DNA for the CDR3 is TGTGCCAGCAGCTTACAGGTGAATGAAAAACTGTTTTTT. Protein: CASSLQVNEKLFF. This sequence joins TRBV5-4 and TRBJ1-4; tentatively, D is TRBD1 (5 bases). The V end was cut by 2 bases, the J end by 5 bases, with 7 bases between. The CDR3 consists of 13 residues. Germline CDR1 is SGHNT and CDR2 is YYREEE (reference sequence).

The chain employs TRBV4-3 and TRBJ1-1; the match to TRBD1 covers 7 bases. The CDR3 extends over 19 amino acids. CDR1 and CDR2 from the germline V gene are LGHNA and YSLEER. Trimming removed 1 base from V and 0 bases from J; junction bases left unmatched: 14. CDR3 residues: CASSQAKRGPEGVNTEAFF. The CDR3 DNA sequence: TGCGCCAGCAGCCAAGCGAAGAGGGGGCCCGAAGGCGTGAACACTGAAGCTTTCTTT.

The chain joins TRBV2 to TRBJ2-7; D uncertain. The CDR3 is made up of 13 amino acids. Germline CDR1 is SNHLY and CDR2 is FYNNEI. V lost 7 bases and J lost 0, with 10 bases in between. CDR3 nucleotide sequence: TGTGCCAGCACTGGGCCGAGCTCCTACGAGCAGTACTTC. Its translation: CASTGPSSYEQYF.

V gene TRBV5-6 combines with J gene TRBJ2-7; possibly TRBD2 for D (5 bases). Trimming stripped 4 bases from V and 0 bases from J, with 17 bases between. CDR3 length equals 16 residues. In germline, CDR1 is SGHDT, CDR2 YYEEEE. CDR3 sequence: CASSPGRHTSSYEQYF. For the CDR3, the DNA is TGTGCCAGCAGCCCCGGAAGGCACACTAGCTCCTACGAGCAGTACTTC.

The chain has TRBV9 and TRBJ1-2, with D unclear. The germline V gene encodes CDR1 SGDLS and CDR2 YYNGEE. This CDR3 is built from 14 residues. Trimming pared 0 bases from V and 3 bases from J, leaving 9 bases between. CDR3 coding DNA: TGTGCCAGCAGCGTAGGCAGAATAGACTATGGCTACACCTTC. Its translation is CASSVGRIDYGYTF.

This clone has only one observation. CDR3 in DNA: TGCGCCAGCAGCTTGGTTGGGGCAGGGAATTCACCCCTCCACTTT. Translating gives CASSLVGAGNSPLHF. This rearrangement joins TRBV5-1 to TRBJ1-6, with D possibly matching TRBD1 (5 bases). This CDR3 spans 15 amino acids. CDR1 and CDR2 (germline): SGHRS, YFSETQ. Trimming stripped 0 bases from V and 7 bases from J, with 11 bases between.